The present T cell receptor beta chain was sequenced within a study of regulatory T cells in long-lasting Graves disease. Study-wide points: Results may be inaccurate due to the small sample size.

According to the study, TCR beta libraries were built with iRepertoire HTBI primers and CDR3-region Arm-PCR. MiXCR was run by TCRdb on the multiplex PCR reads, yielding one entry per CDR3 protein. Of approximately 470,000 distinct CDR3 sequences in the sample, around 16% were seen once. Time point denoted: newly diagnosed GD, antithyroid drugs for less than 3 months. PBMCs were the source of the RNA used for TCR sequencing. Many counts were recorded for this clonotype. Its antigen is not known. The V and J ends lost 4 bases and 6 bases, in that order; junction bases with no gene match: 7. The CDR3 consists of 15 residues. Per germline, CDR1 MDHEN and CDR2 SYDVKM. The same data also contributed to another study, on T cells in Graves' hyperthyroidism and ophthalmopathy.

The rearrangement joins TRBV28 to TRBJ2-3; 10 bases align to TRBD2. Sequenced material: peripheral blood mononuclear cells (PBMCs), taken at new diagnosis, from a patient treated with antithyroid drugs. This clonotype was obtained from a man between 35 and 55 years old with Graves disease. The CDR3 is CASSSSGRVHDTQYF. The CDR3 coding sequence is TGTGCCAGCAGTTCTAGCGGGAGAGTTCACGATACGCAGTATTTT.